Presented here are 31 T cell receptor beta chains from one specimen sequenced in a study of T cell repertoires in cytomegalovirus infection. TCRdb reprocessed the reads with MiXCR, giving one entry per CDR3 protein. The sample consists of around 530,000 distinct CDR3 sequences, approximately 26% of them appearing once. Material for sequencing was PBMCs. Every receptor here comes from a human donor in good health (CMV status not recorded). Some clones in this sample may be carry-over from other donors' samples.

The rearrangement joins TRBV6-2 or TRBV6-3 to TRBJ2-7; unclear D gene. This CDR3 spans 13 amino acids. V shed 8 bases and J shed 2 bases, with 13 bases lying between them. From germline, CDR1 is MNHEY and CDR2 SVGEGT. CDR3 sequence: CASVRRSPYEQYF. The DNA for the CDR3 is TGTGCCAGCGTCCGACGGTCCCCCTACGAGCAGTACTTC.

A remark on this clonotype: This may be a read error, as it is one base from a much larger clone. The chain combines TRBV7-8 with TRBJ2-7; D is perhaps TRBD1 or TRBD2 (5 bases each). This CDR3 is 14 amino acids long. Trimming shortened V by 1 base and J by 9 bases, and 16 bases separated the two germline ends. Germline V CDR1 and CDR2: SGHVS, FQNEAQ. The DNA of the CDR3 is TGTGCCAGCAGCTTAGTCAGTTGGGGGAACGGGCAGTACTTC. Its translation is CASSLVSWGNGQYF.

This sequence joins TRBV7-6 and TRBJ2-1; D is ambiguous. The germline V gene encodes CDR1 SGHVS and CDR2 FNYEAQ. V was pared by 3 bases and J by 9 bases, with 12 bases between. The CDR3 consists of 13 residues. CDR3 in amino acids: CASSFGSVVEQFF. CDR3 in DNA: TGTGCCAGCAGCTTTGGGTCCGTCGTTGAGCAGTTCTTC.

This clonotype has a handful of counts. The rearrangement uses TRBV10-3 and TRBJ2-7; 8 bases map to TRBD2. The CDR3 length is 15 residues. The germline V gene has CDR1 ENHRY and CDR2 SYGVKD. V shed 5 bases and J 4 bases; nucleotides not matched to a gene: 10. CDR3 sequence reads: CAISSARGLDYEQYF. The CDR3 region has the DNA TGTGCCATCAGTTCGGCCCGGGGACTAGATTACGAGCAGTACTTC.

This chain joins TRBV7-6 and TRBJ2-5; a weak D match, TRBD2 (5 bases). Per the germline V gene, CDR1 is SGHVS and CDR2 is FNYEAQ. This CDR3 is 14 amino acids long. The V gene lost 7 bases and the J gene lost 2 bases, with 14 bases spanning the gap. The CDR3 DNA reads TGTGCCAGCACAAGGTTAGGGAGACAAGAGACCCAGTACTTC. Its translation is CASTRLGRQETQYF.

The sample holds a few counts of this clonotype. The chain links TRBV10-3 to TRBJ2-5; 8 bases align to TRBD2. Trimming removed 2 bases from V and 3 bases from J; junction bases left unmatched: 14. The CDR3 length is 18 residues. CDR1 and CDR2 from the germline V gene are ENHRY and SYGVKD. CDR3 DNA: TGTGCCATCAGTGAGCGAAGCGGGAGCGGAGGTCAAAAAGAGACCCAGTACTTC. This codes for CAISERSGSGGQKETQYF.

This clonotype was picked up many times. In nucleotides, the CDR3 is TGTGCCAGCAGCTTAGCGTCGGGGCGCGAGCAGTACTTC. Amino acid sequence: CASSLASGREQYF. This chain links TRBV7-2 with TRBJ2-7; perhaps D is TRBD1 or TRBD2 (5 bases each). V was pared by 0 bases and J by 6 bases, with 9 bases between. This CDR3 region has 13 residues. Germline V gives CDR1 SGHTA, CDR2 FQGNSA.

The chain employs TRBV19 and TRBJ2-7; tentatively, D is TRBD1 or TRBD2 (6 bases each). V dropped 7 bases and J dropped 5 bases, with 18 bases sitting between them. This CDR3 has 14 residues. Germline CDR1 and CDR2: LNHDA and SQIVND (reference sequence). The CDR3 region is CASKHSGGANEQYF. In DNA, the CDR3 is TGTGCCAGTAAGCATTCCGGGGGCGCTAACGAGCAGTACTTC.

This clonotype came up a few times. V is TRBV7-9 and J is TRBJ2-1; the D gene is possibly TRBD1 (6 bases). Germline lookup yields CDR1 SEHNR and CDR2 FQNEAQ (reference sequence). V lost 2 bases and J lost 2, with 13 bases in between. The CDR3 extends over 16 amino acids. This chain's CDR3 is CASSLRGHDPYNEQFF. For the CDR3, the DNA is TGTGCCAGCAGCTTACGGGGACATGATCCCTACAATGAGCAGTTCTTC.

In its sample, this clonotype was seen many times. The chain carries TRBV5-1 and TRBJ2-5; 9 bases fit TRBD1. This CDR3 spans 17 amino acids. V shed 3 bases and J 0 bases; nucleotides not matched to a gene: 9. Germline CDR1 reads SGHRS; CDR2 reads YFSETQ. The CDR3 protein is CASSSGQGPGYQETQYF. DNA for the CDR3: TGCGCCAGCAGCTCCGGACAGGGGCCGGGGTACCAAGAGACCCAGTACTTC.

This chain joins TRBV15 and TRBJ2-3, with 12 bases that match TRBD2. The CDR3 consists of 17 residues. The germline gives CDR1 LNHNV, CDR2 YYDKDF (reference sequence). V was clipped by 1 base and J by 4 bases; unmatched bases: 6. In DNA form, the CDR3 reads TGTGCCACCAGCAGAGGAAACCGACTAGCGGGAGCAGATACGCAGTATTTT. Its protein product is CATSRGNRLAGADTQYF.

V usage is TRBV5-4 and J usage is TRBJ2-3, with 15 bases identical to TRBD2. J gave up 0 bases and V 7 bases, and 9 bases lay outside the gene matches. The CDR3 is 18 residues long. Germline V gene lookup returns CDR1 SGHNT and CDR2 YYREEE (reference sequence). The CDR3 nucleotides read TGTGCCAGCGGTTCTGGGACTAGCGGGAGGTCCAGCACAGATACGCAGTATTTT. This codes for CASGSGTSGRSSTDTQYF.

There are a few counts of this clonotype. The V call is TRBV7-9, the J call TRBJ1-1; 8 bases line up with TRBD1. Germline assignment: CDR1 SEHNR and CDR2 FQNEAQ (reference sequence). V dropped 5 bases and J dropped 4; count of bases not matched to a gene: 18. The CDR3 is made up of 18 amino acids. In nucleotides, the CDR3 is TGTGCCAGCAGCCCCCTTTTGGGGGGGACAGGCTCCACCACTGAAGCTTTCTTT. Translation gives CASSPLLGGTGSTTEAFF.

The V and J genes are TRBV12-3 or TRBV12-4 and TRBJ1-5, with TRBD1 as a possible D gene (5 bases). The CDR3 length is 16 residues. Between the trimmed V and J ends, which lost 3 bases and 2 bases, there was a span of 14 bases. CDR3 DNA: TGTGCCAGCAGTTTTTGGGGGGTTAGGGGCAATCAGCCCCAGCATTTT. Its translation is CASSFWGVRGNQPQHF.

The chain couples TRBV28 to TRBJ2-7, with TRBD2 identical over 12 bases. CDR3 length: 22 amino acids. V lost 3 bases to trimming and J lost 5 bases; unmatched junction nucleotides: 26. Germline values: CDR1 MDHEN, CDR2 SYDVKM. The CDR3: CASSFDGGLAGGKGAVWNEQYF. CDR3 nucleotides: TGTGCCAGCAGTTTTGATGGGGGGCTAGCGGGAGGGAAGGGGGCCGTGTGGAACGAGCAGTACTTC.

This clonotype has more than one count but fewer than ten. The V call is TRBV19, the J call TRBJ1-1, with D maybe TRBD1 (5 bases). The CDR3 is 16 amino acids. Germline lookup yields CDR1 LNHDA and CDR2 SQIVND (reference sequence). V lost 2 bases, J lost 2 bases, and 15 bases lay in between. The CDR3 DNA is TGTGCCAGTAGTATAAGGGTTGGGGGGGGAAACACTGAAGCTTTCTTT. It is translated as CASSIRVGGGNTEAFF.

There are many counts of this clonotype. This chain links TRBV7-2 with TRBJ1-6; 7 bases fit TRBD1. Germline V gene data show CDR1 as SGHTA and CDR2 as FQGNSA. The V segment lost 1 base and the J segment 12 bases; nucleotides outside the gene matches: 6. CDR3 length: 14 residues. The CDR3 sequence: CASSLGGTARPLHF. The CDR3 nucleotides are TGTGCCAGCAGCTTAGGCGGGACAGCTAGACCCCTCCACTTT. The full variable domain, completed using reference TRBV7-2 and TRBJ1-6, is GAGVSQSPSNKVTEKGKDVELRCDPISGHTALYWYRQSLGQGLEFLIYFQGNSAPDKSGLPSDRFSAERTGGSVSTLTIQRTQQEDSAVYLCASSLGGTARPLHFGNGTRLTVT.

The chain has TRBV20-1 and TRBJ1-2; maybe TRBD1 (6 bases). The germline V and J ends were trimmed by 6 bases and 6 bases, with 20 bases remaining between them. Per the germline V gene, CDR1 is DFQATT and CDR2 is SNEGSKA (reference sequence). There are 14 residues in the CDR3. DNA for the CDR3: TGCAGTGCGGCACGGAGACAGGCTGTGCATGGCTACACCTTC. This translates into CSAARRQAVHGYTF.

The CDR3 nucleotides are TGTGCCAGCAGTTACCCGAGGGATTTGAGCGGGCTAAGACGCTACAATGAGCAGTTCTTC. Its protein is CASSYPRDLSGLRRYNEQFF. This rearrangement joins TRBV6-6 to TRBJ2-1; weak D call: TRBD2 (6 bases). Germline V gene lookup returns CDR1 MNHNY and CDR2 SVGAGI (reference sequence). This CDR3 is built from 20 residues. V lost 2 bases to trimming and J lost 3 bases, with 26 bases between them.

This clonotype was seen more than once but under ten times. The chain employs TRBV11-2 and TRBJ2-1; possibly TRBD1 for D (6 bases). The CDR3 length is 16 residues. Germline V CDR1 and CDR2: SGHAT, FQNNGV. The ends were cut back, 2 bases at V and 5 bases at J, with 16 bases in the middle. The CDR3 nucleotides are TGTGCCAGCAGCTTAACGGGTACAGGGTTCGACAATGAGCAGTTCTTC. Protein product: CASSLTGTGFDNEQFF.

This chain connects TRBV12-3 or TRBV12-4 to TRBJ2-2, with D possibly matching TRBD1 (6 bases). V gave up 6 bases and J gave up 4 bases, with 18 bases separating them. The CDR3 is made up of 16 amino acids. In DNA, the CDR3 is TGTGCCAGCAGGGTCGGGACAAGTCGTTTCACCGGGGAGCTGTTTTTT. Its protein product is CASRVGTSRFTGELFF.

The chain has TRBV7-8 and TRBJ2-5, with TRBD2 identical over 12 bases. After removal of 5 bases from V and 5 bases from J, the junction contained 9 bases not matched to a gene. CDR1 is SGHVS and CDR2 is FQNEAQ in the germline V gene. The CDR3 totals 16 residues. The CDR3 loop is CASSTWTSGVAETQYF. The CDR3 nucleotides read TGTGCCAGCAGCACGTGGACTAGCGGGGTTGCGGAGACCCAGTACTTC.

This clonotype was detected only a few times. This rearrangement joins TRBV6-5 to TRBJ1-1; 7 nucleotides line up with TRBD1. CDR3 length: 15 amino acids. Germline V gives CDR1 MNHEY, CDR2 SVGAGI. J lost 4 bases, V lost 5 bases, and 10 bases had no gene match. CDR3 DNA sequence: TGTGCCAGCAGTAACCCGACAGGGTTCCGCACTGAAGCTTTCTTT. Amino acids: CASSNPTGFRTEAFF.

The V call is TRBV12-3 or TRBV12-4, the J call TRBJ2-7; D is possibly TRBD1 (6 bases). Trimming left V 5 bases short and J 7 bases short, with 21 bases between. The CDR3 consists of 15 residues. The CDR3 DNA reads as TGTGCCAGCAGTCATGGACAGATAAATATGGGGGAGCAGTACGTC. Its translation: CASSHGQINMGEQYV.

The chain has TRBV20-1 and TRBJ1-2; 8 nucleotides agree with TRBD1. The CDR3 sequence is 13 residues long. Germline CDR1 DFQATT, CDR2 SNEGSKA (reference sequence). V lost 6 bases to trimming and J lost 8 bases; unmatched junction nucleotides: 11. CDR3 in amino acids: CSAPPDRDEGYTF. CDR3 DNA sequence: TGCAGTGCGCCACCGGACAGGGATGAAGGCTACACCTTC.

V gene TRBV5-1 combines with J gene TRBJ2-1; 10 nucleotides agree with TRBD2. Per the germline V gene, CDR1 is SGHRS and CDR2 is YFSETQ. The CDR3 spans 19 residues. Trimming removed 0 bases from V and 7 bases from J; junction bases left unmatched: 16. The CDR3 protein is CASSLVPLRAGGPDNEQFF. The CDR3 nucleotides are TGCGCCAGCAGCTTGGTCCCCCTGCGAGCGGGAGGGCCGGATAATGAGCAGTTCTTC.

A few counts support this clonotype. This chain joins TRBV28 and TRBJ2-2, with D possibly TRBD2 on 6 matching bases. The CDR3 consists of 16 residues. Germline V CDR1 and CDR2: MDHEN, SYDVKM. Trimming took 5 bases from V and 0 from J, leaving 13 bases between them. CDR3 nucleotides: TGTGCCAGCAGTGTTACGGGAGTCGCGAACACCGGGGAGCTGTTTTTT. Protein: CASSVTGVANTGELFF.

This clonotype showed up just a few times. CDR3 sequence (DNA): TGTGCCAGCAGCCCCGCTAGCGGGGGGTACCAAGAGACCCAGTACTTC. Translated: CASSPASGGYQETQYF. This chain joins TRBV25-1 and TRBJ2-5; TRBD2 aligns across 11 bases. Germline CDR1 and CDR2: MGHDK and SYGVNS. V lost 6 bases and J lost 0; bases outside the gene matches: 6. CDR3 size: 16 residues. Full variable domain (rest looked up from reference TRBV25-1 and TRBJ2-5): EADIYQTPRYLVIGTGKKITLECSQTMGHDKMYWYQQDPGMELHLIHYSYGVNSTEKGDLSSESTVSRIRTEHFPLTLESARPSHTSQYLCASSPASGGYQETQYFGPGTRLLVL.

This clonotype was detected a few times. J is TRBJ2-6 and V is TRBV19; no reliable D call. Per germline, CDR1 LNHDA and CDR2 SQIVND (reference sequence). This CDR3 is built from 16 residues. Trimming took off 1 base at V and 0 bases at J, with 7 bases between the two ends. CDR3 nucleotide sequence: TGTGCCAGTAGTATAGGTCAGAGCTCTGGGGCCAACGTCCTGACTTTC. As protein: CASSIGQSSGANVLTF.

This clonotype was seen ten or more times. The chain joins TRBV7-6 to TRBJ1-1; the match to TRBD1 covers 8 bases. J gave up 0 bases and V 5 bases, and 8 bases lay outside the gene matches. Germline-derived CDR1 and CDR2 are SGHVS and FNYEAQ. The CDR3 contains 16 residues. CDR3 region: CASSPPGQAMNTEAFF. The CDR3 bases are TGTGCCAGCAGCCCGCCGGGACAGGCTATGAACACTGAAGCTTTCTTT.

V usage is TRBV29-1 and J usage is TRBJ2-2; D ambiguous. The CDR3 has 13 residues. The V and J ends lost 7 bases and 4 bases respectively, with 13 bases between them. CDR1 and CDR2 (germline): SQVTM, ANQGSEA. CDR3 bases: TGCAGCGCCCTTCGGGCCCGCACCGGGGAGCTGTTTTTT. This gives the protein CSALRARTGELFF.